One TCR beta chain is described in this entry. The antigen it recognizes is unknown. Base qualities are not provided; no much larger clone lies one nucleotide away. V lost 7 bases and J lost 6 bases; the stretch between them is 18 bases long. Reading the germline V gene gives CDR1 MNHEY and CDR2 SVGAGI. The CDR3 measures 15 amino acids from cysteine to phenylalanine. The sequence is cut down to CDR3 DNA, 45 bases in frame from base 1. This record comes from a study of blood T cell repertoires in COVID-19 (dated by TCRdb to between 2020 and 2021). At the level of the whole study: The collaborator samples originated in the United States, Italy and Spain and spanned the acute and convalescent phases of COVID-19. The prospective study material was composed of cDNA or gDNA derived from T cells, B-cell-depleted T cells, or PBMCs. Subjects who had been exposed to COVID-19, were actively infected with it, or had recovered from it provided the deeply sampled blood TCRbeta repertoires that made up the dataset. The repertoires were released in a freely available public database meant as a resource for research on the immune response to SARS-CoV-2. The samples were drawn from the first 160 participants of the ongoing ImmuneRACE study and from 1,254 subjects provided by 6 global collaborators. Sample metadata almost always included a de-identified subject ID, COVID-19 status, age in years and sex. Where available, HLA class I and class II types were obtained from metadata supplied by the sample provider rather than from assay-based typing.

One collaborating source in Seattle enrolled patients during active infection and followed them longitudinally through the course of disease. The collaborating institutions used their own protocols to collect whole blood in K2EDTA tubes. For TCRbeta analysis, collaborator samples were shipped as frozen whole blood, as isolated PBMCs, or as DNA extracted from either sample type. TCRbeta CDR3 regions were amplified from genomic DNA by means of the immunoSEQ Assay, a bias-controlled multiplex PCR. As for how the authors treated the data: The number of nucleated cells in each sample was estimated by amplification of reference gene primers within the assay. To quantify the absolute abundance of each unique TCRbeta CDR3 rearrangement, sequence reads were collapsed and filtered. Productive Simpson clonality was computed per sample as the square root of Simpson's diversity index over productive rearrangements. The immuneACCESS repertoire file appears here via TCRdb, limited to in-frame rearrangements. These files lack a portion of the clones; in checked studies, under half of the deficit traces to unresolved V genes, and the cause of the others is not known. That table supplies the V and J calls and clone size; D and trimming were determined from the DNA. A total of 380,000 or so clones appear in this sample, 65% to 90% of them only once. The ten biggest clones cover 7.1% of the sample.

Results and caveats for the whole study, not just this receptor: How much clinical and demographic metadata was included differed by source and by participant, and the metadata was provided uncurated.

Source material: peripheral blood. This sequence originates from a woman aged 55-70 years with COVID-19, enrolled during active disease. The rearranged segments are TRBV6-5 and TRBJ2-2; perhaps TRBD1 is the D gene, with 5 bases matching. At the DNA level, the sequence is TGTGCCAGCACCCCTAAACAGGAATGGGCCGGGGAGCTGTTTTTT. This translates into CASTPKQEWAGELFF.